There are a few counts of the clone carrying this T cell receptor (beta chain). The CDR3 has 13 residues. Germline CDR1 and CDR2: WSHSY and SAAADI. Trimming left V 10 bases short and J 7 bases short, with 20 bases between. The library targeted TCRbeta and was prepared with unique molecular identifiers. TCRdb used MiXCR to reprocess the PCR reads, holding one entry per CDR3 protein. Counted here are a few hundred thousand distinct CDR3 sequences, under 13% occurring once; the ten biggest clones make up over 25%. This sample is part of a study of T-cell reconstitution after alpha-beta-depleted transplantation in children.

This chain joins TRBV10-2 and TRBJ2-7; D may be TRBD1 (5 bases). Sequencing was performed on PBMCs, taken before TCRalphabeta/CD19-depleted stem cell transplant. This receptor was taken from a child younger than two with acute myeloid leukemia, due to receive a stem cell transplant. CDR3 sequence: CATTLTGSEEQYF. The CDR3 DNA follows: TGCGCCACCACCTTAACAGGTTCGGAAGAGCAGTACTTC.